The rows below give T cell receptor beta chains drawn from one sample of a study of blood T cell repertoires in COVID-19. Measured with immunoSEQ multiplex PCR; TCRdb has only the in-frame clones, and not every one. The sample shows some 400,000 clones, roughly 92% of them seen only once. Material: PBMCs or T cells enriched from blood (not recorded which). The source is a woman in her 40s who had been exposed to COVID-19. Both conserved end residues are part of each CDR3. D genes are given only for firm matches. The size of a clone is reported for some rows only, either as once, few or many, or as a class for expanded clones.

.	.	TRBV6-1	TRBJ1-3	TGTGCCAGCAGTGGTACAGGTGCCCTCTTGTCTGGAAACACCATATATTTT	CASSGTGALLSGNTIYF
.	.	TRBV7-2	TRBJ1-2	TGTGCCAGCAGCCGCTTGAGAGTGGTAGGCTACACCTTC	CASSRLRVVGYTF
.	TRBD1	TRBV6-5	TRBJ1-2	TGTGCCAGCAGTTTGGACAGGGGGAGGGGCTACACCTTC	CASSLDRGRGYTF
.	TRBD1	TRBV7-8	TRBJ1-6	TGTGCCAGCAGCCCCCAACAGGGGAATTCACCCCTCCACTTT	CASSPQQGNSPLHF
.	.	TRBV19	TRBJ1-1	TGTGCCAGTAGTAGACATAAGAACACTGAAGCTTTCTTT	CASSRHKNTEAFF
.	.	TRBV24-1	TRBJ2-2	TGTGCCACCAGTGACCCACAGGGCTTATCGTACACCGGGGAGCTGTTTTTT	CATSDPQGLSYTGELFF
once	TRBD1	TRBV3-1/TRBV3-2	TRBJ1-1	TGTGCCAGCAGCCGACTTAGAAGGGCCCGACAGGGCCCGGGGACTGAAGCTTTCTTT	CASSRLRRARQGPGTEAFF
once	.	TRBV5-5	TRBJ2-5	TGTGCCAGCACCTTAGGGGGAGAGACCCAGTACTTC	CASTLGGETQYF
.	.	TRBV30	TRBJ1-3	TGTGCCTGGAGTGTAAAGTCGCAGGGATTCAGCTCTGGAAACACCATATATTTT	CAWSVKSQGFSSGNTIYF
.	TRBD1	TRBV18	TRBJ1-2	TGTGCCAGCTCACCTTCGGAAGGGGGCTACTATGGCTACACCTTC	CASSPSEGGYYGYTF
.	TRBD1	TRBV15	TRBJ1-2	TGTGCCACCAGCAGACCTAATTTTAACAGGGGCGGTATCTATGGCTACACCTTC	CATSRPNFNRGGIYGYTF
.	.	TRBV4-3	TRBJ1-6	TGCGCCAGCAGCCAAGCTAGGAGGAAAAATTCACCCCTCCACTTT	CASSQARRKNSPLHF
.	TRBD2	TRBV12-5	TRBJ2-1	TGTGCTAGTGCCCTCGGAACTAGCGGGGACCGCAATGAGCAGTTCTTC	CASALGTSGDRNEQFF
.	.	TRBV14	TRBJ2-3	TGTGCCAGCAGCTTCGGCACGGGAACCAGCACAGATACGCAGTATTTT	CASSFGTGTSTDTQYF
.	TRBD2	TRBV28	TRBJ2-3	TGTGCCAGCAGGGGCGGACTAGCGGGGGATACGCAGTATTTT	CASRGGLAGDTQYF
.	.	TRBV7-9	TRBJ1-4	TGTGCCAGCAGCTTAGGGGCCCTTGAAAAACTGTTTTTT	CASSLGALEKLFF
.	.	TRBV27	TRBJ2-6	TGTGCCAGCGGGCCCCGCCTAGGGGCAATCAACGTCCTGACTTTC	CASGPRLGAINVLTF
once	.	TRBV7-2	TRBJ1-5	TGTGCCAGCAGCTTAGGCACGGGGTTTAAAAATCAGCCCCAGCATTTT	CASSLGTGFKNQPQHF
.	.	TRBV13	TRBJ2-3	TGTGCCAGCAGCTTGCTCCGTGGAGGGGTGACAGATACGCAGTATTTT	CASSLLRGGVTDTQYF
.	.	TRBV18	TRBJ2-1	TGTGCCAGCTCACTAATGGCGGAGACCTCCTACAATGAGCAGTTCTTC	CASSLMAETSYNEQFF
.	.	TRBV5-4	TRBJ2-5	TGTGCCAGCAGCTTCCTAGAGACCCAGTACTTC	CASSFLETQYF
once	.	TRBV30	TRBJ1-1	TGTGCCTGGACAGGGAGGTTGAACACTGAAGCTTTCTTT	CAWTGRLNTEAFF
.	.	TRBV29-1	TRBJ1-2	TGCAGCGTTGACAGCTATGGCTACACCTTC	CSVDSYGYTF